This entry is about one T cell receptor (beta chain). No cognate antigen has been identified for it. Base qualities are not recorded, but no much larger clone differs from it by a single base. The CDR3 contains 18 residues, cysteine and phenylalanine counted. The CDR3 DNA has 54 bases and is translated from base 1. Deletion took 3 bases off V and 1 base off J, with a span of 18 bases between the germline ends. CDR1 is given as MNHEY and CDR2 as SMNVEV, both from the germline V gene (reference sequence). Library creation used the immunoSEQ multiplex PCR assay. The table comes from immuneACCESS by way of TCRdb, which keeps in-frame sequences with V and J called. Part of the clones is missing from these tables; in studies checked, under half for an unresolved V gene and the rest for unknown reasons. The sample contains approximately 94,000 clones, around 92% of them found a single time. Roughly 2% of the sample goes to the ten largest clones.

The data were taken from a study of T cell changes during pregnancy in multiple sclerosis (dated by TCRdb to between 2018 and 2021). As for the study more broadly: The study examined how the T cell repertoire changed over the course of pregnancy in women with multiple sclerosis.

The origin of this receptor is a female donor with multiple sclerosis, enrolled in a pregnancy study. This chain is built from TRBV27 and TRBJ2-2; a tentative D match to TRBD2 spans 8 bases. The sample consisted of peripheral blood, taken after pregnancy. Here is the DNA: TGTGCCAGCAGTTTCGGGGGGGGTGCAGGGGGGAACACCGGGGAGCTGTTTTTT. It encodes CASSFGGGAGGNTGELFF.